Below are 27 T cell receptor beta chains sequenced from a single sample in a study of T cells in localized non-small cell lung cancer. Sequencing was performed with immunoSEQ multiplex PCR; in TCRdb, only in-frame clones are kept and a portion is missing. The sample includes 38,000 or so clones, about four fifths of them seen just once. The specimen comprised peripheral blood mononuclear cells, sampled before any cancer treatment. The receptors were sampled from a male donor at least 60 years old with stage II lung adenocarcinoma.

The rearrangement joins TRBV12-5 to TRBJ2-3; D is uncertain. CDR1 is LGHNT and CDR2 is FRNRAP in the germline V gene. Between the trimmed V and J ends, which lost 1 base and 2 bases, there was a span of 1 base. The CDR3 spans 12 residues. The CDR3 DNA reads TGTGCTAGTGGTTTGGACACAGATACGCAGTATTTT. Protein: CASGLDTDTQYF.

The chain couples TRBV7-2 to TRBJ2-7; D gene unclear. CDR1 is SGHTA, CDR2 FQGNSA, per germline. V lost 5 bases, J lost 2 bases, and 19 bases lay in between. The CDR3 contains 16 residues. CDR3 DNA: TGTGCCAGCAGCACCCAAGCTGGCCCGGGCCCCTACGAGCAGTACTTC. Translated: CASSTQAGPGPYEQYF.

This clone was detected a few times. The V and J genes are TRBV5-4 and TRBJ1-1; maybe TRBD1 (5 bases). Germline V CDR1 and CDR2: SGHNT, YYREEE (reference sequence). The CDR3 extends over 13 amino acids. The V gene lost 7 bases and the J gene lost 1 base, with 11 bases spanning the gap. CDR3 DNA: TGTGCCAGCCTAGAACAGGCGAACACTGAAGCTTTCTTT. Protein sequence: CASLEQANTEAFF.

V and J are TRBV5-6 and TRBJ1-2, with D maybe TRBD1 (6 bases). Trimming left V 4 bases short and J 4 bases short, with 20 bases between. The CDR3 contains 16 residues. Germline V gene data show CDR1 as SGHDT and CDR2 as YYEEEE. In DNA, the CDR3 is TGTGCCAGCAGCCCTCTAGGACAGTCACTTCTCTATGGCTACACCTTC. It encodes CASSPLGQSLLYGYTF.

The rearrangement joins TRBV29-1 to TRBJ2-7; D may be TRBD2 (7 bases). The germline V gene encodes CDR1 SQVTM and CDR2 ANQGSEA. The V gene lost 6 bases and the J gene lost 6 bases, with 18 bases spanning the gap. This CDR3 has 13 amino acids. Here the CDR3 reads CSVERGAEGEQYF. The CDR3 DNA reads TGCAGCGTAGAACGGGGGGCGGAAGGCGAGCAGTACTTC.

This chain connects TRBV2 to TRBJ2-7; 7 bases agree with TRBD1. CDR1 and CDR2 (germline): SNHLY, FYNNEI. V shed 3 bases, J shed 0 bases, and the junction held 8 bases outside the gene matches. The CDR3 consists of 16 residues. The CDR3 here is CASSDPGQASSYEQYF. The CDR3 DNA reads as TGTGCCAGCAGTGACCCTGGACAGGCCAGCTCCTACGAGCAGTACTTC.

This chain joins TRBV18 and TRBJ1-1; D is unclear. The CDR3 has 15 amino acids. Trimming stripped 4 bases from V and 0 bases from J, with 12 bases between. Germline V lookup: CDR1 KGHSH, CDR2 LQKENI. CDR3 sequence (DNA): TGTGCCAGCTCACGCCTACCTGCAGTGAACACTGAAGCTTTCTTT. Protein product: CASSRLPAVNTEAFF.

There are a few counts of this clone. The chain combines TRBV7-9 with TRBJ1-2; D is undetermined. This CDR3 region has 11 residues. Trimming took off 11 bases at V and 6 bases at J, with 13 bases between the two ends. In germline, CDR1 is SEHNR, CDR2 FQNEAQ (reference sequence). The CDR3 here is CAGPDVNGYTF. The CDR3 DNA sequence: TGTGCCGGTCCCGATGTCAATGGCTACACCTTC.

The rearrangement joins TRBV6-5 to TRBJ2-7, with no clear D. The germline gives CDR1 MNHEY, CDR2 SVGAGI. This CDR3 region has 12 residues. The V end lost 5 bases, the J end lost 0 bases, and 5 bases lay between the germline ends. The CDR3 reads CASSTISYEQYF. The DNA of the CDR3 is TGTGCCAGCAGTACGATCTCCTACGAGCAGTACTTC.

This chain joins TRBV6-1 and TRBJ2-3, with TRBD2 as a possible D gene (5 bases). V lost 8 bases, J lost 4 bases, and 16 bases lay in between. This CDR3 is 14 amino acids long. CDR1 MNHNS and CDR2 SASEGT come from the germline V gene. The CDR3 spells CASGPGFNPDTQYF. The CDR3 DNA reads TGTGCCAGCGGCCCGGGATTCAACCCAGATACGCAGTATTTT.

This clone has only a few counts. V is TRBV18 and J is TRBJ1-3; D call uncertain. The germline V gene encodes CDR1 KGHSH and CDR2 LQKENI. The V end lost 8 bases, the J end lost 7 bases, and 18 bases lay between the germline ends. The CDR3 sequence is 14 residues long. CDR3 amino acids: CASTYTQDGNTIYF. The CDR3 coding sequence is TGTGCCAGCACATACACACAAGACGGGAACACCATATATTTT. Combining the CDR3 with reference TRBV18 and TRBJ1-3 gives the whole variable domain NAGVMQNPRHLVRRRGQEARLRCSPMKGHSHVYWYRQLPEEGLKFMVYLQKENIIDESGMPKERFSAEFPKEGPSILRIQQVVRGDSAAYFCASTYTQDGNTIYFGEGSWLTVV.

The genes are TRBV7-2 and TRBJ1-1; D might be TRBD1 (5 bases). V was cut by 0 bases and J by 0 bases, with 14 bases left in between. CDR3 length: 17 amino acids. Per the germline V gene, CDR1 is SGHTA and CDR2 is FQGNSA. The CDR3: CASSLAISQGLNTEAFF. In DNA form, the CDR3 reads TGTGCCAGCAGCTTAGCGATCAGTCAGGGACTGAACACTGAAGCTTTCTTT.

The genes are TRBV6-6 and TRBJ2-6; D is ambiguous. V shed 4 bases and J shed 0 bases, with 4 bases lying between them. Germline CDR1 is MNHNY and CDR2 is SVGAGI (reference sequence). The CDR3 is 14 residues long. CDR3 loop: CASSSVSGANVLTF. CDR3 bases: TGTGCCAGCAGTTCCGTCTCTGGGGCCAACGTCCTGACTTTC.

The chain joins TRBV27 to TRBJ2-4, with unresolved D. This CDR3 contains 14 residues. Germline CDR1 reads MNHEY; CDR2 reads SMNVEV (reference sequence). The germline V and J ends were trimmed by 3 bases and 5 bases, with 11 bases remaining between them. CDR3 region: CASSLAGGQNIQYF. CDR3 sequence (DNA): TGTGCCAGCAGTTTGGCTGGCGGACAAAACATTCAGTACTTC.

The V gene is TRBV5-6, the J gene TRBJ1-1; D is unresolved. Trimming stripped 1 base from V and 1 base from J, with 5 bases between. Germline CDR1 and CDR2: SGHDT and YYEEEE. This CDR3 is 13 amino acids long. The CDR3 sequence: CASSLQRNTEAFF. The CDR3 bases are TGTGCCAGCAGCTTGCAGAGGAACACTGAAGCTTTCTTT.

This sequence joins TRBV7-9 and TRBJ2-7; D is uncertain. V was trimmed by 1 base and J by 2 bases, leaving 9 bases between them. Germline lookup yields CDR1 SEHNR and CDR2 FQNEAQ (reference sequence). The CDR3 sequence is 14 residues long. CDR3 sequence (DNA): TGTGCCAGCAGCTTAGAGGCTGGGCCCTACGAGCAGTACTTC. Protein product: CASSLEAGPYEQYF.

This rearrangement joins TRBV28 to TRBJ2-7; D gene unclear. This CDR3 has 16 residues. The V gene's germline CDR1 is MDHEN and CDR2 SYDVKM. Trimming took off 6 bases at V and 3 bases at J, with 21 bases between the two ends. CDR3 in DNA: TGTGCCAGCAGCTCCTACGGGCCCACGAATCTCTACGAGCAGTACTTC. Translation gives CASSSYGPTNLYEQYF.

The V and J genes are TRBV6-1 and TRBJ1-3, with 10 bases aligning to TRBD1. Germline CDR1 reads MNHNS; CDR2 reads SASEGT. The CDR3 is 18 residues long. The junction had 5 bases not matched to a gene; V was cut back by 0 bases and J by 0 bases. The CDR3, as DNA: TGTGCCAGCAGTGAAGCCGGGACAGGGGCGTCCTCTGGAAACACCATATATTTT. It translates to CASSEAGTGASSGNTIYF.

The chain recombines TRBV28 with TRBJ2-7, with a possible D match to TRBD2 (5 bases). CDR1 is MDHEN, CDR2 SYDVKM, per germline. Trimming shortened V by 6 bases and J by 2 bases, and 8 bases separated the two germline ends. The CDR3 runs 12 residues. In DNA form, the CDR3 reads TGTGCCAGCAGCCTCGGGACCTACGAGCAGTACTTC. It codes for CASSLGTYEQYF.

The chain has TRBV5-6 and TRBJ1-1; no firm D call. Per the germline V gene, CDR1 is SGHDT and CDR2 is YYEEEE. Trimming took 4 bases from V and 1 from J, leaving 8 bases between them. This CDR3 spans 13 amino acids. The CDR3 sequence is CASSADPNTEAFF. In DNA, the CDR3 is TGTGCCAGCAGCGCGGACCCGAACACTGAAGCTTTCTTT.

The chain links TRBV5-1 to TRBJ2-3; D is unresolved. Deletions cut 0 bases from V and 1 base from J, with 12 bases between. CDR1 is SGHRS, CDR2 YFSETQ, per germline. CDR3 length equals 16 residues. CDR3 bases: TGCGCCAGCAGCTTGGGCCAAGGGCTTGGCACAGATACGCAGTATTTT. It is translated as CASSLGQGLGTDTQYF.

This chain connects TRBV5-1 to TRBJ1-1; D not certain. This CDR3 has 14 residues. Deletions cut 1 base from V and 1 base from J, with 8 bases between. Germline CDR1 SGHRS, CDR2 YFSETQ. CDR3 amino acids: CASSLIGENTEAFF. The CDR3 DNA sequence: TGCGCCAGCAGCTTGATTGGGGAGAACACTGAAGCTTTCTTT.

The chain combines TRBV6-4 with TRBJ2-1, with D unresolved. Between the trimmed V and J ends, which lost 7 bases and 0 bases, there was a span of 10 bases. The CDR3 runs to 14 residues. From germline, CDR1 is MRHNA and CDR2 SNTAGT. The CDR3 sequence is CASKSISSYNEQFF. CDR3 nucleotide sequence: TGTGCCAGCAAATCTATTAGCTCCTACAATGAGCAGTTCTTC.

This clone was found once. The V and J genes are TRBV20-1 and TRBJ2-5; D gene uncertain. This CDR3 is built from 10 residues. V lost 6 bases and J 3 bases, leaving 5 bases between the germline ends. Germline V gene lookup returns CDR1 DFQATT and CDR2 SNEGSKA (reference sequence). This CDR3 is CSAKKETQYF. CDR3 in DNA: TGCAGTGCCAAAAAAGAGACCCAGTACTTC.

The chain has TRBV5-1 and TRBJ2-7; either TRBD1 or TRBD2 may fit D (6 bases each). V was trimmed by 4 bases and J by 2 bases, leaving 19 bases between them. This CDR3 is built from 16 residues. Germline CDR1 and CDR2: SGHRS and YFSETQ. CDR3: CASSRTRGTSTYEQYF. The CDR3 DNA sequence: TGCGCCAGCAGCCGAACCCGGGGGACATCAACCTACGAGCAGTACTTC.

V and J are TRBV30 and TRBJ1-1; 11 bases agree with TRBD1. The CDR3 covers 15 residues. Germline-derived CDR1 and CDR2 are GTSNPN and SVGIG (reference sequence). J was trimmed by 1 base and V by 2 bases; bases with no gene match: 3. This chain's CDR3 is CAWSWTGGANTEAFF. In DNA form, the CDR3 reads TGTGCCTGGAGTTGGACAGGGGGCGCGAACACTGAAGCTTTCTTT.

The chain combines TRBV11-2 with TRBJ2-7; D unclear. The CDR3 consists of 13 residues. Germline CDR1 SGHAT, CDR2 FQNNGV. Trimming removed 4 bases at V and 3 bases at J, with 10 bases between. Here the CDR3 reads CASSSGSSYEQYF. As DNA, the CDR3 is TGTGCCAGCAGCTCCGGGTCTAGCTACGAGCAGTACTTC.